The 9 T cell receptor beta chains given below trace back to one sample, sequenced in a study of cytomegalovirus exposure and HLA in healthy donors. It was with 60 Vbeta and 13 Jbeta primers that the PCR ran. TCRdb's table, derived via immunoSEQ multiplex PCR, lists solely in-frame clones and lacks some. Of 150,000 to 200,000 clones detected, more than 65% appear once; the ten largest clones hold approximately 1.3%. Source material: PBMCs. The receptors come from a man aged 50-59 years in good health and CMV-seropositive.

This clone was picked up one time. V is TRBV28 and J is TRBJ1-2, with D hard to call. The CDR3 extends over 12 amino acids. V shed 2 bases and J shed 4 bases, with 5 bases lying between them. From germline, CDR1 is MDHEN and CDR2 SYDVKM. The CDR3 reads CASSLTAYGYTF. In nucleotides, the CDR3 is TGTGCCAGCAGTTTAACAGCCTATGGCTACACCTTC.

This clone was seen a single time. The chain uses TRBV2 and TRBJ2-3; 11 bases agree with TRBD2. Trimming at V came to 5 bases and at J to 2 bases, leaving 6 bases not matched to a gene. This CDR3 has 16 amino acids. Germline V gene sequence: CDR1 SNHLY, CDR2 FYNNEI. This CDR3 is CASSFRLAGTTDTQYF. DNA for the CDR3: TGTGCCAGCAGTTTTAGACTAGCGGGGACCACAGATACGCAGTATTTT. Looking up the rest from reference TRBV2 and TRBJ2-3 gives the full variable domain: EPEVTQTPSHQVTQMGQEVILRCVPISNHLYFYWYRQILGQKVEFLVSFYNNEISEKSEIFDDQFSVERPDGSNFTLKIRSTKLEDSAMYFCASSFRLAGTTDTQYFGPGTRLTVL.

The chain employs TRBV30 and TRBJ1-5, with a weak D call TRBD1 (5 bases). This CDR3 spans 13 amino acids. Germline V gives CDR1 GTSNPN, CDR2 SVGIG (reference sequence). V was cut by 4 bases and J by 3 bases, with 10 bases left in between. This CDR3 reads CAWTGHFNQPQHF. The CDR3 DNA sequence: TGTGCCTGGACAGGGCACTTCAATCAGCCCCAGCATTTT.

This sequence joins TRBV6-5 and TRBJ2-1, with 8 positions matching TRBD2. Unmatched junction bases numbered 7, after V lost 5 bases and J lost 7 bases. The CDR3 runs to 14 residues. Germline loops: CDR1 MNHEY, CDR2 SVGAGI. CDR3 amino acids: CASSPGTRINEQFF. Written as DNA, the CDR3 is TGTGCCAGCAGTCCCGGGACTAGGATAAATGAGCAGTTCTTC.

This clone was picked up one time. V and J are TRBV7-6 and TRBJ2-1, with D tentatively TRBD2 (6 bases). The CDR3 spans 16 residues. In germline, CDR1 is SGHVS, CDR2 FNYEAQ. The ends were cut back, 2 bases at V and 9 bases at J, with 20 bases in the middle. The CDR3 sequence is CASSLSTSTVFGEQFF. DNA of the CDR3: TGTGCCAGCAGCTTATCTACTAGCACGGTCTTCGGTGAGCAGTTCTTC.

This clone was recorded a few times. The chain combines TRBV5-6 with TRBJ1-6, with 7 bases fitting TRBD1. CDR3 length: 16 residues. Germline V CDR1 and CDR2: SGHDT, YYEEEE. V shed 2 bases, J shed 5 bases, and the junction held 7 bases outside the gene matches. CDR3 coding DNA: TGTGCCAGCAGCTTCAAGGGGGCTTTGGATAATTCACCCCTCCACTTT. Translating gives CASSFKGALDNSPLHF.

The gene calls are TRBV6-1 and TRBJ1-1, with D possibly being TRBD1 (6 bases). Germline V lookup: CDR1 MNHNS, CDR2 SASEGT. The CDR3 is 13 amino acids. The V and J ends lost 11 bases and 0 bases respectively, with 13 bases between them. The CDR3 sequence: CAGQRGMNTEAFF. The CDR3 coding sequence is TGTGCCGGACAGCGGGGCATGAACACTGAAGCTTTCTTT.

The genes are TRBV7-8 and TRBJ2-3, with 9 bases aligning to TRBD2. The germline V gene has CDR1 SGHVS and CDR2 FQNEAQ. Losses at the gene ends were 6 bases for V and 2 bases for J; bases not matched to a gene: 3. The CDR3 has 14 amino acids. The CDR3 loop reads CASRLAGLTDTQYF. Here the CDR3 DNA reads TGTGCCAGCAGACTAGCGGGCCTCACAGATACGCAGTATTTT.

The chain is built from TRBV28 and TRBJ1-2, with D uncertain. The CDR3 sequence is 15 residues long. The germline CDR1 and CDR2 sequences are MDHEN and SYDVKM. Trimming stripped 6 bases from V and 0 bases from J, with 14 bases between. The CDR3 bases are TGTGCCAGCAGCCGCGGATCGGAAGCTAACTATGGCTACACCTTC. Amino acids: CASSRGSEANYGYTF.